The T cell receptor (beta chain) under discussion was sequenced for a study of blood T cell repertoires in COVID-19. Overall study: Specimens from acute and convalescent COVID-19 originated in the United States, Italy and Spain. Sources were T cells, B-cell-depleted T cells, or PBMCs; the material itself was cDNA or gDNA.

Trimming removed 4 bases from V and 3 bases from J; junction bases left unmatched: 7. The CDR3 length is 17 residues. Germline values: CDR1 SGHKS, CDR2 YYEKEE (reference sequence). TCRdb keeps only in-frame clones here, not all; method: immunoSEQ multiplex PCR. The table includes about 440,000 clones, 75% to 90% detected once. This rearrangement joins TRBV5-5 to TRBJ2-2; 12 positions agree with TRBD2. Sequenced sample: peripheral blood. The sequence was obtained from a woman aged 25 to 39 with acute or convalescent COVID-19. CDR3 DNA sequence: TGTGCCAGCAGCCGAGTCTCTAGCGGGGGGGACACCGGGGAGCTGTTTTTT. Translation gives CASSRVSSGGDTGELFF.